The 21 T cell receptor beta chains below all came from one sample that was sequenced in a study of cytomegalovirus exposure and HLA in healthy donors. Repertoires were generated with immunoSEQ multiplex PCR, while TCRdb's copy carries only in-frame clones and drops some. This table holds 250,000 or so clones, about 90% found once. The sample was PBMCs. Receptors were obtained from a woman aged 18-30 years in good health and CMV-seronegative.

The rearrangement joins TRBV7-9 to TRBJ2-7, with 7 nucleotides matching TRBD1. Germline V lookup: CDR1 SEHNR, CDR2 FQNEAQ (reference sequence). This CDR3 contains 13 residues. V lost 5 bases, J lost 4 bases, and 5 bases stayed unmatched. Here the CDR3 DNA reads TGTGCCAGCAGCGCGCCGACAGGGTACGAGCAGTACGTC. This sequence encodes CASSAPTGYEQYV.

This clone was seen a single time. The rearrangement links TRBV4-3 to TRBJ1-2, with unresolved D. Trimming shortened V by 2 bases and J by 3 bases, and 13 bases separated the two germline ends. This CDR3 is 15 amino acids long. Germline V gene data show CDR1 as LGHNA and CDR2 as YSLEER. CDR3 sequence reads: CASSQRITGDYGYTF. In DNA, the CDR3 is TGCGCCAGCAGCCAAAGAATAACCGGGGACTATGGCTACACCTTC.

V gene TRBV2 combines with J gene TRBJ2-1, with 10 positions matching TRBD2. CDR1 and CDR2 from the germline V gene are SNHLY and FYNNEI. This CDR3 is 15 amino acids long. The J segment lost 8 bases and the V segment lost 1 base, leaving 5 bases of the junction unmatched. The CDR3 sequence is CASSEVSGGAHEQFF. CDR3 bases: TGTGCCAGCAGTGAAGTCAGCGGGGGGGCCCATGAGCAGTTCTTC. The variable domain in full, with the rest retrieved from reference TRBV2 and TRBJ2-1, is EPEVTQTPSHQVTQMGQEVILRCVPISNHLYFYWYRQILGQKVEFLVSFYNNEISEKSEIFDDQFSVERPDGSNFTLKIRSTKLEDSAMYFCASSEVSGGAHEQFFGPGTRLTVL.

The rearrangement links TRBV6-6 to TRBJ2-2; D remains unclear. The CDR3 covers 12 residues. Deletions cut 6 bases from V and 4 bases from J, with 6 bases between. Germline V CDR1 and CDR2: MNHNY, SVGAGI (reference sequence). The CDR3: CASSLSTGELFF. In DNA form, the CDR3 reads TGTGCCAGCAGCCTCTCCACCGGGGAGCTGTTTTTT.

The J gene is TRBJ2-3, the V gene TRBV4-3; D remains ambiguous. V was pared by 4 bases and J by 0 bases, with 11 bases between. CDR1 is LGHNA, CDR2 YSLEER, per germline. This CDR3 spans 15 amino acids. CDR3 bases: TGCGCCAGCAGCCTCGTTGGCAGGAGCACAGATACGCAGTATTTT. Its translation: CASSLVGRSTDTQYF.

The V gene is TRBV5-1, the J gene TRBJ1-2; D is ambiguous. V lost 0 bases to trimming and J lost 8 bases, with 14 bases between them. Germline CDR1 is SGHRS and CDR2 is YFSETQ. The CDR3 is made up of 14 amino acids. The CDR3 reads CASSLAPSREGYTF. The CDR3 DNA sequence: TGCGCCAGCAGCTTGGCCCCCAGTCGGGAAGGCTACACCTTC. Drawing the rest from reference TRBV5-1 and TRBJ1-2, the complete variable domain is KAGVTQTPRYLIKTRGQQVTLSCSPISGHRSVSWYQQTPGQGLQFLFEYFSETQRNKGNFPGRFSGRQFSNSRSEMNVSTLELGDSALYLCASSLAPSREGYTFGSGTRLTVV.

This sequence joins TRBV5-1 and TRBJ2-5; 8 bases agree with TRBD1. CDR1 and CDR2 (germline): SGHRS, YFSETQ. With V trimmed by 0 bases and J by 5 bases, 9 bases remained unmatched. The CDR3 length is 16 residues. The CDR3 bases are TGCGCCAGCAGCTTGGGGACAGGGACTTCGAAGGAGACCCAGTACTTC. Its translation: CASSLGTGTSKETQYF.

The rearrangement uses TRBV28 and TRBJ2-7, with D maybe TRBD1 (5 bases). Germline-derived CDR1 and CDR2 are MDHEN and SYDVKM. V shed 5 bases and J shed 2 bases, with 19 bases lying between them. The length of the CDR3 is 16 residues. The CDR3 is CASSAIQGGFAYEQYF. The CDR3 region has the DNA TGTGCCAGCAGTGCCATTCAGGGTGGGTTCGCCTACGAGCAGTACTTC.

The chain uses TRBV6-1 and TRBJ2-1, with a possible D match to TRBD1 (7 bases). V was trimmed by 11 bases and J by 0 bases, leaving 17 bases between them. Germline loops: CDR1 MNHNS, CDR2 SASEGT. CDR3 length: 15 residues. CDR3 nucleotides: TGTGCCGGCCAAAACCAGGGGGGCTCCTACAATGAGCAGTTCTTC. Amino acid sequence: CAGQNQGGSYNEQFF.

The chain uses TRBV7-2 and TRBJ2-7; 7 nucleotides match TRBD1. This CDR3 comprises 15 residues. Germline lookup yields CDR1 SGHTA and CDR2 FQGNSA. The V and J ends lost 6 bases and 0 bases, in that order; junction bases with no gene match: 8. The CDR3 region has the DNA TGTGCCAGCAGAGCCGGACAGGCCTCCTCCTACGAGCAGTACTTC. It specifies CASRAGQASSYEQYF.

The chain joins TRBV7-6 to TRBJ2-2; D is ambiguous. V gave up 1 base and J gave up 1 base, with 10 bases separating them. Germline V lookup: CDR1 SGHVS, CDR2 FNYEAQ. The CDR3 spans 16 residues. CDR3 protein: CASSLVGRVNTGELFF. CDR3 nucleotide sequence: TGTGCCAGCAGCTTAGTAGGTCGGGTGAACACCGGGGAGCTGTTTTTT.

This chain uses TRBV19 with TRBJ1-5; D possibly corresponds to TRBD1 (6 bases). There are 17 residues in the CDR3. Per germline, CDR1 LNHDA and CDR2 SQIVND (reference sequence). Trimming pared 3 bases from V and 0 bases from J, leaving 15 bases between. The DNA of the CDR3 is TGTGCCAGTAGTATGCCGTTGACAGGCAATAGCAATCAGCCCCAGCATTTT. This codes for CASSMPLTGNSNQPQHF.

The genes are TRBV28 and TRBJ2-7, with 7 bases aligning to TRBD2. The CDR3 loop spans 16 amino acids. The V gene's germline CDR1 is MDHEN and CDR2 SYDVKM. J gave up 1 base and V 4 bases, and 10 bases lay outside the gene matches. This CDR3 reads CASSSMGGKLSYEQYV. In DNA form, the CDR3 reads TGTGCCAGCAGTTCCATGGGGGGGAAGCTATCCTACGAGCAGTACGTC.

The V and J genes are TRBV4-1 and TRBJ2-2; D might be TRBD1 (6 bases). Germline loops: CDR1 MGHRA, CDR2 YSYEKL. With 4 bases removed from V and 0 bases from J, the gap between germline ends came to 21 bases. There are 19 residues in the CDR3. The DNA for the CDR3 is TGCGCCAGCAGCCCACTATACCCTCGTTGGGGGCCGAACACCGGGGAGCTGTTTTTT. This gives the protein CASSPLYPRWGPNTGELFF.

The chain employs TRBV28 and TRBJ2-1; D call uncertain. Trimming removed 7 bases at V and 0 bases at J, with 10 bases between. CDR3 length: 14 amino acids. Germline-derived CDR1 and CDR2 are MDHEN and SYDVKM. The CDR3 loop is CASKLSRSYNEQFF. The CDR3 DNA is TGTGCCAGCAAACTTTCCCGCTCCTACAATGAGCAGTTCTTC.

This chain uses TRBV27 with TRBJ2-6; 7 bases are shared with TRBD2. The CDR3 is 15 amino acids. Per the germline V gene, CDR1 is MNHEY and CDR2 is SMNVEV (reference sequence). The V gene end was trimmed by 5 bases and the J gene end by 2 bases; junction bases not matched to a gene: 3. CDR3 DNA sequence: TGTGCCAGCAGTCCCCGGGGGGCTGGGGCCAACGTCCTGACTTTC. This translates into CASSPRGAGANVLTF.

This chain uses TRBV6-1 with TRBJ2-2; the match to TRBD1 covers 7 bases. With 11 bases clipped from V and 1 base from J, the junction kept 7 bases outside the gene matches. The CDR3 consists of 14 residues. CDR1 and CDR2 (germline): MNHNS, SASEGT. The CDR3 coding sequence is TGTGCCTGCATACAGGGGCGGAACACCGGGGAGCTGTTTTTT. It specifies CACIQGRNTGELFF.

The rearrangement joins TRBV28 to TRBJ1-1; 7 nucleotides agree with TRBD1. The CDR3 totals 15 residues. V lost 6 bases and J lost 1; bases outside the gene matches: 8. Germline loops: CDR1 MDHEN, CDR2 SYDVKM. DNA of the CDR3: TGTGCCAGCAGACGGGGACAGCAAGCGAACACTGAAGCTTTCTTT. Protein sequence: CASRRGQQANTEAFF.

The chain is built from TRBV7-9 and TRBJ2-3; 15 bases map to TRBD2. Germline V gene lookup returns CDR1 SEHNR and CDR2 FQNEAQ (reference sequence). The CDR3 consists of 16 residues. Germline trimming cut 5 bases from V and 5 bases from J; bases unmatched to any gene: 5. Here the CDR3 DNA reads TGTGCCAGCAGCCAAGGACTAGCGGGGGGGAGAGATACGCAGTATTTT. Its translation: CASSQGLAGGRDTQYF.

CDR3: CASSFRDRRGYTF. The CDR3 DNA sequence: TGTGCCAGCAGCTTCCGGGACAGGCGGGGCTACACCTTC. The chain joins TRBV5-6 to TRBJ1-2; TRBD1 matches at 8 bases. The germline CDR1 and CDR2 sequences are SGHDT and YYEEEE. The CDR3 totals 13 residues. J was trimmed by 8 bases and V by 2 bases; bases with no gene match: 5.

The V and J genes are TRBV11-2 and TRBJ1-1, with D unresolved. CDR1 SGHAT and CDR2 FQNNGV come from the germline V gene. CDR3 length equals 14 residues. The germline V and J ends were trimmed by 4 bases and 1 base, with 10 bases remaining between them. CDR3 residues: CASSSHHRNTEAFF. For the CDR3, the DNA is TGTGCCAGCAGCTCCCACCACAGGAACACTGAAGCTTTCTTT.